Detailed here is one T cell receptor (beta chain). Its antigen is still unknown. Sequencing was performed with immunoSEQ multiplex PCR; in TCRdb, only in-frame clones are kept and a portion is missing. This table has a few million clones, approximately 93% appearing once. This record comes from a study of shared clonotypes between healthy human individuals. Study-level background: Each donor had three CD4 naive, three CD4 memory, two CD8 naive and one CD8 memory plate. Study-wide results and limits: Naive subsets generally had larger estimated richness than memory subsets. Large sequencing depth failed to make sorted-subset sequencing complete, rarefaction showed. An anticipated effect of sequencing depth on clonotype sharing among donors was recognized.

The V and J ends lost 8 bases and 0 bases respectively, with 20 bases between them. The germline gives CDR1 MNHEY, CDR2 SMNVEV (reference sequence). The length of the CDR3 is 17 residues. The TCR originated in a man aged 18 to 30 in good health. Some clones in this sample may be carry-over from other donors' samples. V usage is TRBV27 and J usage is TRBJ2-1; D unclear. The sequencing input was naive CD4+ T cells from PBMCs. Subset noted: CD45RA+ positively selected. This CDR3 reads CASAWGYNPHSYNEQFF. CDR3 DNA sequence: TGTGCCAGCGCTTGGGGATACAACCCCCACTCCTACAATGAGCAGTTCTTC.